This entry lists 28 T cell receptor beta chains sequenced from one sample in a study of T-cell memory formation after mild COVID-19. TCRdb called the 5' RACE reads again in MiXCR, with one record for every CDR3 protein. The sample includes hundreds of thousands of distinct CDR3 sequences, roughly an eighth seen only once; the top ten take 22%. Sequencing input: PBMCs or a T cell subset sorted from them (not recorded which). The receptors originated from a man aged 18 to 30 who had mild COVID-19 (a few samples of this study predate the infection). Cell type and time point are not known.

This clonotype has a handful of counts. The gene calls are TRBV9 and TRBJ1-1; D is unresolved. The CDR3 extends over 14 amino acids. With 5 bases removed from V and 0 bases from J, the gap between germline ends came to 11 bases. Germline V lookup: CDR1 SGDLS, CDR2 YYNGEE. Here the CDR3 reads CASRDVRMNTEAFF. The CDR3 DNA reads TGTGCCAGCAGAGATGTACGAATGAACACTGAAGCTTTCTTT.

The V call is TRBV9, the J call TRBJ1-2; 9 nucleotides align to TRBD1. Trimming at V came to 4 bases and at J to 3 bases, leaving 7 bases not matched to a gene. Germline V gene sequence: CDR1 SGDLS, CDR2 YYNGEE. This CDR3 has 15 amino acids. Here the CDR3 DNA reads TGTGCCAGCAGCTCCTCACGGACAGGGGACTATGGCTACACCTTC. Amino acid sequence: CASSSSRTGDYGYTF.

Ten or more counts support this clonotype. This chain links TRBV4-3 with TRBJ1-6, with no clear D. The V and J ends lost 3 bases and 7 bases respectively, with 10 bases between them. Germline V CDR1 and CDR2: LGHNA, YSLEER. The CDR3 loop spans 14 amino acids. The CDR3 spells CASSHGRANSPLHF. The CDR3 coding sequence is TGCGCCAGCAGCCATGGACGGGCAAATTCACCCCTCCACTTT.

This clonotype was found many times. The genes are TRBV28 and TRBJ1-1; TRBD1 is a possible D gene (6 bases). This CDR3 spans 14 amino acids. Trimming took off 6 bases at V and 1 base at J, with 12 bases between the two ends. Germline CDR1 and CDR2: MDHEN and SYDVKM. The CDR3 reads CASRSGVANTEAFF. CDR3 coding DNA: TGTGCCAGCAGATCAGGGGTCGCGAACACTGAAGCTTTCTTT.

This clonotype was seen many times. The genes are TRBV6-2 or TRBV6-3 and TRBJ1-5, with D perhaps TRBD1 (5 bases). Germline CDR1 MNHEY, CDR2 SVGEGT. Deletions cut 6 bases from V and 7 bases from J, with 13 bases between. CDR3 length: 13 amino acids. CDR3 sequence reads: CASRTLGDQPQHF. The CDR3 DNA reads TGTGCCAGCAGGACCCTCGGGGACCAGCCCCAGCATTTT.

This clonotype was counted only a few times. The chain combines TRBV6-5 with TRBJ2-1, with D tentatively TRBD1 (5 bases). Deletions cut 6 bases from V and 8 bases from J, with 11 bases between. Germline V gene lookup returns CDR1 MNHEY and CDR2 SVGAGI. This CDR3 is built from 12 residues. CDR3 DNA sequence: TGTGCCAGCAGCCCCGACAGCCATGAGCAGTTCTTC. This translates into CASSPDSHEQFF.

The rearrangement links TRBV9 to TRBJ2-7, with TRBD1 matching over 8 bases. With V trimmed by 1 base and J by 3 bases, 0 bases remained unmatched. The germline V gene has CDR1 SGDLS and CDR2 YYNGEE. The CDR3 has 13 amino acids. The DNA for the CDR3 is TGTGCCAGCAGCGTAACAGGGGGCTACGAGCAGTACTTC. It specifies CASSVTGGYEQYF.

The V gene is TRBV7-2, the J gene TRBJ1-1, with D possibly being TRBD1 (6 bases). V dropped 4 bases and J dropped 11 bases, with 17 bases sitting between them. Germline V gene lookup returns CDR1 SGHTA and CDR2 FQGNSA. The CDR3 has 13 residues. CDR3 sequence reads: CASSSTWRGGAFF. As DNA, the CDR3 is TGTGCCAGCAGCTCGACCTGGAGGGGGGGGGCTTTCTTT.

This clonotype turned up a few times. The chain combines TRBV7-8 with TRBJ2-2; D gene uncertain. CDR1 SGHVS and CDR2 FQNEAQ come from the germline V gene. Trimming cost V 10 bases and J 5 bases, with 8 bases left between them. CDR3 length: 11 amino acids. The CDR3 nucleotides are TGTGCCATCAGTGGTACCGGGGAGCTGTTTTTT. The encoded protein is CAISGTGELFF. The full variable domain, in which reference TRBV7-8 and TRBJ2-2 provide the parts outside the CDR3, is GAGVSQSPRYKVAKRGQDVALRCDPISGHVSLFWYQQALGQGPEFLTYFQNEAQLDKSGLPSDRFFAERPEGSVSTLKIQRTQQEDSAVYLCAISGTGELFFGEGSRLTVL.

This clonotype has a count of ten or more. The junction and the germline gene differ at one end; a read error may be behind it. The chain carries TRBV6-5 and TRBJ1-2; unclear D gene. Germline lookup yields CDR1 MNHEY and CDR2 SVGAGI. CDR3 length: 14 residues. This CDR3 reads CASSDSTRKQGYTF. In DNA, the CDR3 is TGTGCCAGCAGTGACTCCACCCGTAAACAGGGCTACACCTTC.

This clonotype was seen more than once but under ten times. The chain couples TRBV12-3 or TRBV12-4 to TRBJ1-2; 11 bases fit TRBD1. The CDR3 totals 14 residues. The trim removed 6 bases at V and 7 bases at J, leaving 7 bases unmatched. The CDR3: CASRSSGTGGGYTF. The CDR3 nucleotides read TGTGCCAGCAGATCCTCCGGGACAGGGGGTGGCTACACCTTC.

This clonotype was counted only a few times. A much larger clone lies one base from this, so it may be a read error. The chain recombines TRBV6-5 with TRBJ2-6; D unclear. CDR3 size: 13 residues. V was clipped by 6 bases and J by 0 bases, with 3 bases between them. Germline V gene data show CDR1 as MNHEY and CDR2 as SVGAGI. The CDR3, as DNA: TGTGCCAGCAGCAACTCTGGGGCCAACGTCCTGACTTTC. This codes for CASSNSGANVLTF.

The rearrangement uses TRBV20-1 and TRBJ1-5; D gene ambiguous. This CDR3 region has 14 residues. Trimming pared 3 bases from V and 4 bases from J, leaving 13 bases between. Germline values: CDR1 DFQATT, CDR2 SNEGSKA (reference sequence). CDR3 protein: CSARAGQRNQPQHF. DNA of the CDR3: TGCAGTGCTAGGGCCGGGCAACGGAATCAGCCCCAGCATTTT.

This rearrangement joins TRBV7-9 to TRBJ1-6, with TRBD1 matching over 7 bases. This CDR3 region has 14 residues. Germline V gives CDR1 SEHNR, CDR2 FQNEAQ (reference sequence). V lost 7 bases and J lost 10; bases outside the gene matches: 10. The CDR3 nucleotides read TGTGCCAGCACCCTAGACAGGGTGGCATCACCCCTCCACTTT. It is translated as CASTLDRVASPLHF.

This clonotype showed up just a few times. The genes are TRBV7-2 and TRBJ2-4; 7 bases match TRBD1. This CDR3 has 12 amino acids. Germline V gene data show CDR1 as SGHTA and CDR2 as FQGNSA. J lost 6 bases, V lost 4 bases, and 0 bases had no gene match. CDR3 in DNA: TGTGCCAGCAGCTCAGGGGGAAACATTCAGTACTTC. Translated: CASSSGGNIQYF.

CDR3 sequence: CASSYQTGELFF. CDR3 nucleotide sequence: TGTGCCAGCAGTTACCAGACCGGGGAGCTGTTTTTT. The gene calls are TRBV6-6 and TRBJ2-2; D unresolved. V gave up 2 bases and J gave up 5 bases, with 3 bases separating them. The length of the CDR3 is 12 residues. In germline, CDR1 is MNHNY, CDR2 SVGAGI (reference sequence).

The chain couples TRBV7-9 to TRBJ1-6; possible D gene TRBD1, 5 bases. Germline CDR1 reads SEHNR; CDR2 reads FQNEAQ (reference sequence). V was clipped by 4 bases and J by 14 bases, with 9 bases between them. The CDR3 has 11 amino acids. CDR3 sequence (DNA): TGTGCCAGCAGCTGGCTAGGGGCCCTCCACTTT. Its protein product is CASSWLGALHF.

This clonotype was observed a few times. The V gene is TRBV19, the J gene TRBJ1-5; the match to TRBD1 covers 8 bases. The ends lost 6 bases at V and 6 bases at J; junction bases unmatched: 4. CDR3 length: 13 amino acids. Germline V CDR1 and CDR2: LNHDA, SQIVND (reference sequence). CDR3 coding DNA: TGTGCCAGTAGCCCGGACAGGGTTCAGCCCCAGCATTTT. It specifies CASSPDRVQPQHF.

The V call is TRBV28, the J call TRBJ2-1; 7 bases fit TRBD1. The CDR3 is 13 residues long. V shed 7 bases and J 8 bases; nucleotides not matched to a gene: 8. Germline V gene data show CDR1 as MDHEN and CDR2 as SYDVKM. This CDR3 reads CASTADRVDEQFF. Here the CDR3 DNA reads TGTGCCAGCACCGCAGACAGGGTCGATGAGCAGTTCTTC.

The CDR3 DNA follows: TGCAGTGCTATAGACGGACCTAACACCGGGGAGCTGTTTTTT. This gives the protein CSAIDGPNTGELFF. The genes are TRBV20-1 and TRBJ2-2; the D is unclear. Germline values: CDR1 DFQATT, CDR2 SNEGSKA (reference sequence). V was clipped by 4 bases and J by 2 bases, with 11 bases between them. CDR3 size: 14 residues.

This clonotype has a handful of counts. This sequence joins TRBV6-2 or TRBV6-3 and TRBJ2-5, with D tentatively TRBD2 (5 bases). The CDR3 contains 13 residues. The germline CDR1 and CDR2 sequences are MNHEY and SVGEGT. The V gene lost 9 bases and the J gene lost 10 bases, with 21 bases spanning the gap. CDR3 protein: CASQDSAPRNQYF. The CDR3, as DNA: TGTGCCAGTCAGGACTCCGCGCCAAGAAACCAGTACTTC.

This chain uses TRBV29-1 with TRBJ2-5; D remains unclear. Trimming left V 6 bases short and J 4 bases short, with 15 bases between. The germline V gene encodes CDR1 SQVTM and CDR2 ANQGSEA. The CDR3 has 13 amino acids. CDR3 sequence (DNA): TGCAGCGTCTTTACGGGCGGAAGAGAGACCCAGTACTTC. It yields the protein CSVFTGGRETQYF.

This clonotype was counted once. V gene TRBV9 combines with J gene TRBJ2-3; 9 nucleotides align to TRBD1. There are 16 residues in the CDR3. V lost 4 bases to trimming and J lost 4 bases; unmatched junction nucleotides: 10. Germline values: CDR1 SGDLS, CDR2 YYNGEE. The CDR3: CASSKGQGMSADTQYF. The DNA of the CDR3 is TGTGCCAGCAGCAAAGGACAGGGGATGAGCGCAGATACGCAGTATTTT. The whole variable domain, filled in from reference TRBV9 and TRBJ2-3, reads DSGVTQTPKHLITATGQRVTLRCSPRSGDLSVYWYQQSLDQGLQFLIQYYNGEERAKGNILERFSAQQFPDLHSELNLSSLELGDSALYFCASSKGQGMSADTQYFGPGTRLTVL.

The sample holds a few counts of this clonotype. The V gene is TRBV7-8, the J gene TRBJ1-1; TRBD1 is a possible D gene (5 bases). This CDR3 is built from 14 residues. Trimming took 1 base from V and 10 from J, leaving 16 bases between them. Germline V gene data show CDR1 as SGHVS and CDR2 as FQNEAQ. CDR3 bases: TGTGCCAGCAGCTTAGGAGGGACGGGGAGTGGAGCTTTCTTT. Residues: CASSLGGTGSGAFF.

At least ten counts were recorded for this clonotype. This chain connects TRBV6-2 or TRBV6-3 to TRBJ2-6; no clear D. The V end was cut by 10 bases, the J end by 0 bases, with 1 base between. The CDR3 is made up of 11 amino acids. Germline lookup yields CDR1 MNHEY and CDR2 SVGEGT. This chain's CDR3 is CATSGANVLTF. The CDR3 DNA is TGTGCCACCTCTGGGGCCAACGTCCTGACTTTC.

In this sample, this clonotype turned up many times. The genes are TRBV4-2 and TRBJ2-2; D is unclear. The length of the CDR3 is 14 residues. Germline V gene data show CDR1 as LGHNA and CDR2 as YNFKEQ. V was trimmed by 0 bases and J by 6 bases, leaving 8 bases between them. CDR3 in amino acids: CASSQDRIAGELFF. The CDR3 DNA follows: TGTGCCAGCAGCCAAGACAGGATTGCCGGGGAGCTGTTTTTT.

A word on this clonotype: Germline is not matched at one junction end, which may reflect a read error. The CDR3 is CASSGHRDRLYSNQPQNF. The CDR3 DNA follows: TGCGCCAGCAGCGGACACCGGGACAGACTTTATAGCAATCAGCCCCAGAATTTT. The gene calls are TRBV5-1 and TRBJ1-5; 7 bases are shared with TRBD1. Germline CDR1 SGHRS, CDR2 YFSETQ. The length of the CDR3 is 18 residues.

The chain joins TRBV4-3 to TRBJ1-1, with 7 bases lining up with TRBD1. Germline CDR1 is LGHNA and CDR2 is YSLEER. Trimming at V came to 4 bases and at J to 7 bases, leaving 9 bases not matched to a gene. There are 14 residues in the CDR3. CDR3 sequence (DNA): TGCGCCAGCAGCCGAGAAGACAGGGTCCATGAAGCTTTCTTT. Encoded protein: CASSREDRVHEAFF.